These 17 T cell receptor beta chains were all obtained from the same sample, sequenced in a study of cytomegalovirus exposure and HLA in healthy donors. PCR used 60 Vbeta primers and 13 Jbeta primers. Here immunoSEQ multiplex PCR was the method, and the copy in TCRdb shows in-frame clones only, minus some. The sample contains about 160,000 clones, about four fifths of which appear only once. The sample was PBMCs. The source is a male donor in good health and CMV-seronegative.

The CDR3 protein is CASSVTSGNGNEQFF. The CDR3 nucleotides are TGTGCCAGCAGTGTCACTAGCGGGAACGGGAATGAGCAGTTCTTC. V and J are TRBV25-1 and TRBJ2-1, with 10 bases matching TRBD2. The CDR3 spans 15 residues. Germline V gives CDR1 MGHDK, CDR2 SYGVNS. V lost 4 bases to trimming and J lost 7 bases; unmatched junction nucleotides: 7.

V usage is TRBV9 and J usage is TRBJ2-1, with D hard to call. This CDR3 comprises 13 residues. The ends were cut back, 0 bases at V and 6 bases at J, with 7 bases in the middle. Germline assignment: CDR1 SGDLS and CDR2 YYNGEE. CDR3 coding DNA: TGTGCCAGCAGCGTAGGGCCTTCCAATGAGCAGTTCTTC. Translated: CASSVGPSNEQFF.

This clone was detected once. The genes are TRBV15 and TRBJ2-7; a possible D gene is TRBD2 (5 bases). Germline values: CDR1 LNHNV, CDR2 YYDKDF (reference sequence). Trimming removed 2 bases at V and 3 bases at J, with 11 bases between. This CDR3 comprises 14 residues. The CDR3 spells CATSRSWTFYEQYF. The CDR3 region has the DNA TGTGCCACCAGCAGAAGTTGGACTTTCTACGAGCAGTACTTC.

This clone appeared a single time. The CDR3 loop is CASSDRNTEAFF. DNA of the CDR3: TGTGCCAGCAGCGACAGGAACACTGAAGCTTTCTTT. This sequence joins TRBV13 and TRBJ1-1; a weak D match, TRBD1 (5 bases). The CDR3 covers 12 residues. Germline V gene data show CDR1 as PRHDT and CDR2 as FYEKMQ (reference sequence). Trimming removed 5 bases from V and 1 base from J, with 5 bases in between. Based on the CDR3 plus reference TRBV13 and TRBJ1-1, the full variable domain is AAGVIQSPRHLIKEKRETATLKCYPIPRHDTVYWYQQGPGQDPQFLISFYEKMQSDKGSIPDRFSAQQFSDYHSELNMSSLELGDSALYFCASSDRNTEAFFGQGTRLTVV.

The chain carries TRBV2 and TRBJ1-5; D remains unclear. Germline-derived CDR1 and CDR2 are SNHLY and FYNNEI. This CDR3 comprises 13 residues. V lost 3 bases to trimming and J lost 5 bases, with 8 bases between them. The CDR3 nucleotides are TGTGCCAGCAGTGATGCAGGCTATCAGCCCCAGCATTTT. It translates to CASSDAGYQPQHF. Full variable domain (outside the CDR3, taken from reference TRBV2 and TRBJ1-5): EPEVTQTPSHQVTQMGQEVILRCVPISNHLYFYWYRQILGQKVEFLVSFYNNEISEKSEIFDDQFSVERPDGSNFTLKIRSTKLEDSAMYFCASSDAGYQPQHFGDGTRLSIL.

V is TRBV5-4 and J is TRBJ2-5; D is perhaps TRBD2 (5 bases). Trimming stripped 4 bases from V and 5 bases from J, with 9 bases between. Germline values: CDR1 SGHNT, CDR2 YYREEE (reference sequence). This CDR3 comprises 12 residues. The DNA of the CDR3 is TGTGCCAGCAGCCTCGGGGAGGAGACCCAGTACTTC. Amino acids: CASSLGEETQYF.

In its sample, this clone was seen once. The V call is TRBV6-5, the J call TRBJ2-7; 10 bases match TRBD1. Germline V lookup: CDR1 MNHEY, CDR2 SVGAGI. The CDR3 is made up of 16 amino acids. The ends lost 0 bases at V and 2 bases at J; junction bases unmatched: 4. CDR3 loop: CASSYSGQGVTYEQYF. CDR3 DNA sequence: TGTGCCAGCAGTTACTCCGGACAGGGGGTCACCTACGAGCAGTACTTC.

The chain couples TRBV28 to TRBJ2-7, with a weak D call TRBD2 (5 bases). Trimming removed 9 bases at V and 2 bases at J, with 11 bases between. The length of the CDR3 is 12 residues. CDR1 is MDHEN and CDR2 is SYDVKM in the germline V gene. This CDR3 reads CASNRGTYEQYF. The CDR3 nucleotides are TGTGCCAGTAACAGAGGGACCTACGAGCAGTACTTC.

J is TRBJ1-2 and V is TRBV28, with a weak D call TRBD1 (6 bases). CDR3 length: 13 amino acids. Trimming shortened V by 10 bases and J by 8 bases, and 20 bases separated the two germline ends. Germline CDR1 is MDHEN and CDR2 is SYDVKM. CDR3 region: CATGGAAPRGYTF. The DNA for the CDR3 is TGTGCCACCGGGGGGGCGGCCCCACGCGGCTACACCTTC.

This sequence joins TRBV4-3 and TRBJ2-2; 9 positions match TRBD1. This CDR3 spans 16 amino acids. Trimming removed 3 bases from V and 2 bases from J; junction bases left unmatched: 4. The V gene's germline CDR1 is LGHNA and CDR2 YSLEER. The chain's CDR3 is CASSQWDRVNTGELFF. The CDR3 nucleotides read TGCGCCAGCAGCCAGTGGGACAGGGTTAACACCGGGGAGCTGTTTTTT.

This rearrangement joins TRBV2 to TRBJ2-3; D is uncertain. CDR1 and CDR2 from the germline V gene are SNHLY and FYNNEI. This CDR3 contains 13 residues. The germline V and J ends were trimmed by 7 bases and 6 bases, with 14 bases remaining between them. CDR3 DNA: TGTGCCAGCACGACAAGCCTGTCGGATACGCAGTATTTT. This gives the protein CASTTSLSDTQYF.

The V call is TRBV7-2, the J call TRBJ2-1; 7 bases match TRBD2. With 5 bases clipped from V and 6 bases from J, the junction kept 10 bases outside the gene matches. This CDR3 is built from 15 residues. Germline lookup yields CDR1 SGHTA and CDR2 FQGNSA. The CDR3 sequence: CASSLGLPYANEQFF. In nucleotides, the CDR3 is TGTGCCAGCAGCCTGGGACTACCTTATGCCAATGAGCAGTTCTTC.

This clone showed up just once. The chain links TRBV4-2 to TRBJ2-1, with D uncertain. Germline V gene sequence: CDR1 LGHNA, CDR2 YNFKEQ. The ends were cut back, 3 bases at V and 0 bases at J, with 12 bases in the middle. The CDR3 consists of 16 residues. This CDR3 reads CASSQASPSSYNEQFF. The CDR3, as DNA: TGTGCCAGCAGCCAGGCCTCCCCTTCCTCCTACAATGAGCAGTTCTTC.

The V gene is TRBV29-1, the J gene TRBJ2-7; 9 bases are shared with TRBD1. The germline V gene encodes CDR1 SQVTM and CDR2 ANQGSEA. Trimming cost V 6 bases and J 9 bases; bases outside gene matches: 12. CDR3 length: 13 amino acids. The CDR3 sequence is CSVLPGQGSPQYF. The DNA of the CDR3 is TGCAGCGTCCTTCCGGGACAGGGTTCTCCGCAGTACTTC.

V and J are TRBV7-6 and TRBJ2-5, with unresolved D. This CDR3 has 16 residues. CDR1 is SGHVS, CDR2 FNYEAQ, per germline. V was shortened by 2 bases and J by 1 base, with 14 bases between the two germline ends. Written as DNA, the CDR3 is TGTGCCAGCAGCTTACGGAGTCATGCGGCCCAAGAGACCCAGTACTTC. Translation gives CASSLRSHAAQETQYF.

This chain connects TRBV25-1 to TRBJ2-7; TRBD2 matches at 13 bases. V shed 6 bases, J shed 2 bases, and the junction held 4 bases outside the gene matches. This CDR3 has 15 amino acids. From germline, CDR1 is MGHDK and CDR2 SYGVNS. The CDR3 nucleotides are TGTGCCAGCAGACGGACTAGCGGGAGACCCTACGAGCAGTACTTC. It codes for CASRRTSGRPYEQYF.

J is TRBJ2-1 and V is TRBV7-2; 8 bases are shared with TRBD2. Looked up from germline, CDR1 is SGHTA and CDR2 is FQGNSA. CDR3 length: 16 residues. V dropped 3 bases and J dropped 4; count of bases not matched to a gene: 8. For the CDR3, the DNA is TGTGCCAGCAGCTTGTGGGCTAGCGGGCATTACAATGAGCAGTTCTTC. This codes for CASSLWASGHYNEQFF.